A selection of T cell receptor beta chains follows, all from one sample in a study of T cells in Graves' hyperthyroidism and ophthalmopathy. TCRdb passed the multiplex PCR reads through MiXCR, listing each CDR3 protein once. The sample holds around 540,000 distinct CDR3 sequences, about 45% seen once. Specimen: peripheral blood or thyroid tissue (not recorded which). The receptors here all came from a woman between 18 and 30 years old with Graves' hyperthyroidism. CDR3s include the opening cysteine and the closing phenylalanine or tryptophan. The D gene is left open where the match is weak. The size of a clone is reported for some rows only, either as once, few or many, or as a class for expanded clones.

v_gene,d_gene,j_gene,abundance,CDR3nt,CDR3aa
TRBV10-3,TRBD1,TRBJ1-2,many,TGTGCCATCAGTGCCGTGACAGGGGGCTACACCTTC,CAISAVTGGYTF
TRBV7-6,TRBD2,TRBJ2-7,-,TGTGCCAGCAGCCCAGCGATAGCGGGAGAGTTAGGCTACGAGCAGTACTTC,CASSPAIAGELGYEQYF
TRBV25-1,-,TRBJ2-7,many,TGTGCCAGCGGGAATTCAAGGGTGCAGTACTTC,CASGNSRVQYF
TRBV5-1,-,TRBJ2-7,many,TGCGCCAGCAGCGCTGGAAGCTACGAGCAGTACTTC,CASSAGSYEQYF
TRBV2,TRBD2,TRBJ2-7,once,TGTGCCAGCAGACTACTAGCGGGGTACTCCTACGAGCAGTACTTC,CASRLLAGYSYEQYF
TRBV7-3,TRBD2,TRBJ2-7,-,TGTGCCAGCAGCCCGACTAGCGGGGCCGGCTACGAGCAGTACTTC,CASSPTSGAGYEQYF
TRBV2,TRBD2,TRBJ2-7,-,TGTGCCAGCACCGCCACTAGCGGGAGTTACGAGCAGTACTTC,CASTATSGSYEQYF
TRBV25-1,TRBD1,TRBJ2-7,-,TGTGCCAGCAGTGTAACCGGGACAGGGGGCGCAGAGCAGTACTTC,CASSVTGTGGAEQYF
TRBV11-2,-,TRBJ2-5,few,TGTGCCAGCAGCGTGACGAGCCAAGAGACCCAGTACTTC,CASSVTSQETQYF
TRBV29-1,-,TRBJ1-1,many,TGCAGCGCCGGGGGTGGCAGGGGTGAAGCTTTCTTT,CSAGGGRGEAFF
TRBV5-5,TRBD2,TRBJ2-5,few,TGTGCCAGCAGAAGGCTAGCGGGAGGGGGTGAGACCCAGTACTTC,CASRRLAGGGETQYF
TRBV10-3,-,TRBJ2-7,-,TGTGCCATCAGTGCTGACATCTACGAGCAGTACTTC,CAISADIYEQYF
TRBV29-1,-,TRBJ1-4,-,TGCAGCGTTGATCAAGGGGCAGGTGAAAAACTGTTTTTT,CSVDQGAGEKLFF
TRBV5-1,TRBD1,TRBJ1-1,-,TGCGCCAGCAGCGCAGGGACAGGGGTAAACACTGAAGCTTTCTTT,CASSAGTGVNTEAFF
TRBV20-1,-,TRBJ1-1,many,TGCAGTGCTAGAGATCCATACAGGGACACTGAAGCTTTCTTT,CSARDPYRDTEAFF
TRBV15,TRBD2,TRBJ2-7,few,TGTGCCACCAGCCAAGACTCGGGAGGCGCCCTCGAGCAGTACTTC,CATSQDSGGALEQYF
TRBV10-3,TRBD1,TRBJ1-3,many,TGTGCCATCACGGACAGGGACTCTGGAAACACCATATATTTT,CAITDRDSGNTIYF
TRBV9,-,TRBJ1-1,few,TGTGCCAGCAGCGGGCCCTCAGGGGTAACTGAAGCTTTCTTT,CASSGPSGVTEAFF
TRBV7-3,TRBD2,TRBJ2-7,few,TGTGCCAGCAGCTTAAGGGGGGGTAGCGGGAGCTACGAGCAGTACTTC,CASSLRGGSGSYEQYF
TRBV29-1,TRBD1,TRBJ2-7,-,TGCAGCGTTGAAGAGGGGACAGCCTCCTCCTACGAGCAGTACTTC,CSVEEGTASSYEQYF
TRBV7-9,-,TRBJ1-1,many,TGTGCCAGCCACCAATCCCAGGGTGGCGGTGAAGCTTTCTTT,CASHQSQGGGEAFF
TRBV7-9,TRBD1,TRBJ1-6,-,TGTGCCAGCAGCAAAGGGGACAGCAATTCACCCCTCCACTTT,CASSKGDSNSPLHF
TRBV20-1,-,TRBJ1-2,-,TGCAGTGCAAGGGAGATTGGAGGCTATGGCTACACCTTC,CSAREIGGYGYTF
TRBV6-6,-,TRBJ1-2,few,TGTGCCAGCAGTTACTCGGGGCGGGATGGCTACACCTTC,CASSYSGRDGYTF
TRBV10-3,-,TRBJ1-1,-,TGTGCCATCAGTGAGGTCGAAAACACTGAAGCTTTCTTT,CAISEVENTEAFF
TRBV29-1,-,TRBJ2-4,-,TGCAGCGTTTATTCGGCCAAAAACATTCAGTACTTC,CSVYSAKNIQYF
TRBV7-9,TRBD2,TRBJ2-5,few,TGTGCCAGCAAAGCCGGGACTAGCGGAGAGACCCAGTACTTC,CASKAGTSGETQYF
TRBV7-7,TRBD1,TRBJ2-2,-,TGTGCCAGCAGCCTAGGGACAGATAACACCGGGGAGCTGTTTTTT,CASSLGTDNTGELFF
TRBV19,TRBD2,TRBJ2-5,-,TGTGCCAGTACCATAGCGGGAGGAGGACAGACCCAGTACTTC,CASTIAGGGQTQYF
TRBV25-1,TRBD1,TRBJ1-4,many,TGTGCCAGCAGCGACAGGGGGAGGCTACAGGAAAAACTGTTTTTT,CASSDRGRLQEKLFF
TRBV10-3,-,TRBJ1-6,-,TGTGCCATCAGCTACGATATCAATTCACCCCTCCACTTT,CAISYDINSPLHF
TRBV7-3,-,TRBJ1-5,many,TGTGCCAGCAGCTTAACTGCAGGGTTAGGGCAGCCCCAGCATTTT,CASSLTAGLGQPQHF
TRBV7-9,-,TRBJ1-1,-,TGTACCAGCAGCTCACAGGACGCGAACACTGAAGCTTTCTTT,CTSSSQDANTEAFF
TRBV19,-,TRBJ1-3,few,TGTGCCAGTAGTATCCAAGGACAGCTTGGAAACACCATATATTTT,CASSIQGQLGNTIYF
TRBV29-1,-,TRBJ1-3,many,TGCAGCGTTTGGACCTACTCTGGAAACACCATATATTTT,CSVWTYSGNTIYF
TRBV7-2,TRBD2,TRBJ2-7,-,TGCGCCAGCAGCCAAGAACGGACTAGCGCCTACGAGCAGTACTTC,CASSQERTSAYEQYF
TRBV10-3,TRBD1,TRBJ1-1,many,TGTGCCATCAGCACGGGACAGGGGGGCACTGAAGCTTTCTTT,CAISTGQGGTEAFF
TRBV12-3/TRBV12-4,TRBD2,TRBJ2-7,-,TGTGCCAGCAGAGCCAGACTAGCGGGCTACGAGCAGTACTTC,CASRARLAGYEQYF
TRBV7-2,-,TRBJ1-4,few,TGTGCCAGAATCGGAGCGAATGAAAAACTGTTTTTT,CARIGANEKLFF
TRBV15,-,TRBJ2-7,many,TGTGCCACCAGCTCCCACCCAGGGGTCTCCTACGAGCAGTACTTC,CATSSHPGVSYEQYF
TRBV10-3,-,TRBJ2-1,-,TGTGCCATCAGTGAGTCAGGGGACAATGAGCAGTTCTTC,CAISESGDNEQFF
TRBV2,-,TRBJ1-4,-,TGTGCCAGCAGTGAGAGTGCCCTTAATGAAAAACTGTTTTTT,CASSESALNEKLFF
TRBV9,-,TRBJ1-5,-,TGTGCCTGGAGTCTGGGCACAGGGAAGCAGCCCCAGCATTTT,CAWSLGTGKQPQHF
TRBV7-2,-,TRBJ1-3,many,TGTGCCAGCAGCTTATCTACAGGGAATGGAAACACCATATATTTT,CASSLSTGNGNTIYF
TRBV27,TRBD1,TRBJ1-1,-,TGTGCCAGCAGACGGACAGGGAATCGAGAAGCTTTCTTT,CASRRTGNREAFF
TRBV2,TRBD1,TRBJ1-5,few,TGTGCCAGCAGTGCGGGACAGTTTTTGAGCAATCAGCCCCAGCATTTT,CASSAGQFLSNQPQHF
TRBV7-9,-,TRBJ1-1,few,TGTGCCAGCACGGGACATTCGAACACTGAAGCTTTCTTT,CASTGHSNTEAFF